Listed below are T cell receptor beta chains from one sample, sequenced in a study of blood T cells in healthy people across ages. One entry per CDR3 protein, called by TCRdb with MiXCR from the 5' RACE reads. The sample yields 850,000 to 1,300,000 distinct CDR3 sequences, over 35% seen once. The sample taken for sequencing was blood. The receptors derive from a woman aged 55-69 years in good health. CDR3s include the opening cysteine and the closing phenylalanine or tryptophan. The D gene is left open where the match is weak. Only part of the rows carry a size: once, few, many, or a class if the clone is expanded.

d_call clone_size j_call v_call cdr3_aa cdr3_nt
- - TRBJ1-5 TRBV7-9 CASSRGSYNQPQHF TGTGCCAGCAGCAGGGGGAGTTACAATCAGCCCCAGCATTTT
- - TRBJ1-2 TRBV29-1 CGAQGPDGYTF TGCGGCGCACAGGGACCCGATGGCTACACCTTC
- - TRBJ2-6 TRBV7-2 CVSSLEASGANVLTF TGTGTCAGCAGCTTAGAGGCCTCTGGGGCCAACGTCCTGACTTTC
- - TRBJ2-1 TRBV4-1 CASSQVGRNEQFF TGCGCCAGCAGCCAAGTAGGTCGCAATGAGCAGTTCTTC
- few TRBJ2-1 TRBV20-1 CSARDLPADYNEQFF TGCAGTGCTAGAGATCTTCCCGCCGACTACAATGAGCAGTTCTTC
- - TRBJ2-1 TRBV29-1 CSVDPRYNEQFF TGCAGCGTTGATCCGCGCTACAATGAGCAGTTCTTC
- few TRBJ2-4 TRBV10-3 CAISESLSTIKNIQYF TGTGCCATCAGTGAGTCTCTGTCCACCATCAAAAACATTCAGTACTTC
TRBD1 once TRBJ2-5 TRBV18 CASSSSDRALKEQYF TGTGCCAGCTCATCCTCAGACAGGGCCCTTAAAGAGCAGTACTTC
- - TRBJ1-1 TRBV3-1 CASEGNTEAFF TGTGCCAGTGAGGGGAACACTGAAGCTTTCTTT
- - TRBJ1-1 TRBV5-6 CASSPLIKRTMNTEAFF TGTGCCAGCAGCCCCTTGATTAAGAGAACGATGAACACTGAAGCTTTCTTT
- - TRBJ1-2 TRBV20-1 CSARDNVYGHTF TGCAGTGCTAGAGATAATGTCTATGGCCACACCTTC
TRBD1 - TRBJ1-1 TRBV27 CASRDQGEVSAFF TGTGCCAGCAGGGACCAGGGGGAGGTTTCTGCTTTCTTT
TRBD2 - TRBJ2-7 TRBV4-2 CASSQGASGRGTYEQYF TGTGCCAGCAGCCAAGGGGCTAGCGGGAGGGGAACCTACGAGCAGTACTTC
- few TRBJ2-3 TRBV7-8 CASSRAIDTQYF TGTGCCAGCAGCCGAGCAATCGATACGCAGTATTTT
- - TRBJ2-1 TRBV20-1 CSARDHPSASYNEQFF TGCAGTGCTAGAGATCACCCTAGCGCATCCTACAATGAGCAGTTCTTC